This TCR beta chain was sequenced in a study of T cell repertoires in cytomegalovirus infection. Study-wide background: CMV infection and matching HLA type were both indicated by public TCR beta signatures.

Trimming took 2 bases from V and 0 from J, leaving 10 bases between them. The CDR3 totals 15 residues. TCRdb ran MiXCR on the reads and lists one entry per CDR3 protein. The sample includes some 450,000 distinct CDR3 sequences, approximately 31% seen only once; the top ten take about an eighth. This clonotype was counted at least ten times. The genes are TRBV12-3 or TRBV12-4 and TRBJ1-1; D unresolved. Sequencing was carried out using PBMCs. The origin of this receptor is a human donor in good health (CMV status not recorded). Some clones in this sample may be carry-over from other donors' samples. CDR3: CASSLRPGMNTEAFF. CDR3 DNA sequence: TGTGCCAGCAGTTTACGGCCGGGCATGAACACTGAAGCTTTCTTT.